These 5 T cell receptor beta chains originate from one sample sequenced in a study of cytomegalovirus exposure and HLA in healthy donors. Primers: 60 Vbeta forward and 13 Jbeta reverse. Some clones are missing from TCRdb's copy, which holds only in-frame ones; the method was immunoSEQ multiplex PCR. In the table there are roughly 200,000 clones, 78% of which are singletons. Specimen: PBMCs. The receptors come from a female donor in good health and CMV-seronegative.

The CDR3 region has the DNA TGTGCCAGCAGCGAGGACAGGGGAACAGATACGCAGTATTTT. It specifies CASSEDRGTDTQYF. The chain links TRBV2 to TRBJ2-3; 9 bases map to TRBD1. The CDR3 covers 14 residues. Losses at the gene ends were 6 bases for V and 3 bases for J; bases not matched to a gene: 4. The germline V gene has CDR1 SNHLY and CDR2 FYNNEI. Full variable domain (missing parts from reference TRBV2 and TRBJ2-3): EPEVTQTPSHQVTQMGQEVILRCVPISNHLYFYWYRQILGQKVEFLVSFYNNEISEKSEIFDDQFSVERPDGSNFTLKIRSTKLEDSAMYFCASSEDRGTDTQYFGPGTRLTVL.

CDR3 amino acids: CGEKGAKCAGYTF. The CDR3 DNA reads TGCGGGGAAAAGGGGGCGAAATGTGCTGGCTACACCTTC. V gene TRBV10-1 combines with J gene TRBJ1-2, with 7 nucleotides matching TRBD1. Germline values: CDR1 WNHNN, CDR2 SYGVQD (reference sequence). This CDR3 region has 13 residues.

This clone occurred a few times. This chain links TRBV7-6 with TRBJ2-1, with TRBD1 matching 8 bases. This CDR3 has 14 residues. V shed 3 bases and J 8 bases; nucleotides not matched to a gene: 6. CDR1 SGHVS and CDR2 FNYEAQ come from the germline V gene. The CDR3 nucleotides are TGTGCCAGCAGCTTCGGGACAGGTGACTATGAGCAGTTCTTC. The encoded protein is CASSFGTGDYEQFF.

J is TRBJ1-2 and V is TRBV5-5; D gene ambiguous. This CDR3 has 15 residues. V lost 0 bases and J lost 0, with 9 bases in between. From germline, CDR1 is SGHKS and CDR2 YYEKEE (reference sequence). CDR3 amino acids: CASSLAQVPNYGYTF. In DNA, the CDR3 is TGTGCCAGCAGCTTGGCCCAGGTACCTAACTATGGCTACACCTTC.

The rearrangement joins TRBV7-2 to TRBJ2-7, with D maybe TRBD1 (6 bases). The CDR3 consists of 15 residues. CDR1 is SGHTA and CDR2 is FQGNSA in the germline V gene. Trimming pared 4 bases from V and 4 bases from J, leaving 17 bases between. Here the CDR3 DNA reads TGTGCCAGCAGCTCTAATACAGGGATTGCTTACGAGCAGTACTTC. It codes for CASSSNTGIAYEQYF.